This T cell receptor (beta chain) was observed in a study of blood T cell repertoires in COVID-19. Study in general: Material from acute and convalescent COVID-19 was sourced from the United States, Italy and Spain.

This CDR3 is built from 15 residues. The V gene lost 6 bases and the J gene lost 8 bases, with 20 bases spanning the gap. Germline V CDR1 and CDR2: SGHRS, YFSETQ. In the original analysis: Amplification of reference gene primers was used by the study to estimate nucleated cell counts. TCRdb's copy holds only in-frame clones and misses some; the assay was immunoSEQ multiplex PCR. Clone size and V and J calls were adopted from that table, with D and trimming inferred from the DNA. The sample lists about 100,000 clones; roughly 88% were seen once. The chain uses TRBV5-1 and TRBJ2-2; a possible D gene is TRBD1 (8 bases). Sequenced: peripheral blood. This clonotype was sampled from a human donor in a cohort sampled during active COVID-19. The DNA of the CDR3 is TGCGCCAGCACAGCGGGACAGGCCGCTTTTGGGGAGCTGTTTTTT. Protein sequence: CASTAGQAAFGELFF.